This TCR beta chain was recovered during a study of T cell responses to AZD1222 COVID-19 vaccine. On the study more broadly: Researchers grouped second doses given at about 4 or about 12 weeks into one pool. Study-level findings and limits: Donors skewed white British and female; clonal diversity was possibly underestimated.

Clones were read by immunoSEQ multiplex PCR, and TCRdb kept only the in-frame ones, dropping some. The data show 90,000 to 100,000 clones, roughly 90% seen once. On this clone: Its antigen is not known.

This CDR3 spans 14 amino acids. J lost 2 bases, V lost 6 bases, and 6 bases had no gene match. Germline values: CDR1 MNHNY, CDR2 SVGAGI (reference sequence). This receptor was obtained from an adult in good health. This material consisted of peripheral blood, taken on day 0 of AZD1222 vaccination. This sequence joins TRBV6-6 and TRBJ1-2; 7 positions agree with TRBD1. CDR3 DNA sequence: TGTGCCAGCAGCGACGCGACAGGGAACTATGGCTACACCTTC. This translates into CASSDATGNYGYTF.